A single sample gave rise to the 14 T cell receptor beta chains below, sequenced in a study of vaccination and CD4 T cells after COVID-19. These receptors have no known antigen. The assay that was used to sequence DNA from cultured CD4+ T cells was the Oncomine TCR Beta short-read assay. TCRdb called the PCR reads again in MiXCR, with one record for every CDR3 protein. The sample yields roughly 14,000 distinct CDR3 sequences, around 55% seen once. Noted treatment: roughly 11-day PBMC culture with coronavirus spike peptide pools or control peptides (ViraFEST assay). Input material: CD4+ T cells from blood, cultured in vitro. The receptors were sampled from a human donor who had recovered from COVID-19.

The chain combines TRBV27 with TRBJ1-5; 8 bases are shared with TRBD1. Germline assignment: CDR1 MNHEY and CDR2 SMNVEV (reference sequence). CDR3 length: 16 residues. V lost 10 bases to trimming and J lost 5 bases; unmatched junction nucleotides: 16. CDR3 nucleotide sequence: TGTGCCACTATTGCCCAGCAGGGGGCTTTGGATCAGCCCCAGCATTTT. Translating it yields CATIAQQGALDQPQHF.

This clonotype was seen a few times. The chain is built from TRBV7-2 and TRBJ2-2; weak D call: TRBD2 (5 bases). CDR1 is SGHTA, CDR2 FQGNSA, per germline. V was pared by 1 base and J by 7 bases, with 7 bases between. The CDR3 loop spans 13 amino acids. CDR3 amino acids: CASSLDGGGELFF. The CDR3 bases are TGTGCCAGCAGCTTAGACGGAGGCGGGGAGCTGTTTTTT.

Relative to its sample, this clonotype is medium-sized. V and J are TRBV18 and TRBJ2-1, with D unclear. The CDR3 has 12 amino acids. The V and J ends lost 3 bases and 6 bases respectively, with 6 bases between them. Per the germline V gene, CDR1 is KGHSH and CDR2 is LQKENI. The CDR3 sequence is CASSPIRNEQFF. The CDR3 DNA follows: TGTGCCAGCTCACCTATCCGCAATGAGCAGTTCTTC.

The chain couples TRBV28 to TRBJ2-7; D is unclear. Trimming left V 4 bases short and J 5 bases short, with 15 bases between. CDR3 length: 14 amino acids. From germline, CDR1 is MDHEN and CDR2 SYDVKM. The CDR3: CASSSWLGNDEQYF. The CDR3 bases are TGTGCCAGCAGTTCCTGGCTAGGGAACGACGAGCAGTACTTC.

This rearrangement joins TRBV5-4 to TRBJ1-1; D gene unclear. Germline V gene data show CDR1 as SGHNT and CDR2 as YYREEE (reference sequence). This CDR3 is built from 13 residues. Between the trimmed V and J ends, which lost 2 bases and 1 base, there was a span of 6 bases. The CDR3: CASSFGQNTEAFF. For the CDR3, the DNA is TGTGCCAGCAGCTTCGGGCAGAACACTGAAGCTTTCTTT. Looking up the rest from reference TRBV5-4 and TRBJ1-1 gives the full variable domain: ETGVTQSPTHLIKTRGQQVTLRCSSQSGHNTVSWYQQALGQGPQFIFQYYREEENGRGNFPPRFSGLQFPNYSSELNVNALELDDSALYLCASSFGQNTEAFFGQGTRLTVV.

This chain uses TRBV7-2 with TRBJ2-5, with D perhaps matching TRBD2 (5 bases). CDR3 length equals 16 residues. Trimming shortened V by 1 base and J by 5 bases, and 17 bases separated the two germline ends. Germline CDR1 reads SGHTA; CDR2 reads FQGNSA. This CDR3 reads CASSLGLGGGSETQYF. The CDR3 DNA sequence: TGTGCCAGCAGCTTAGGACTCGGTGGTGGGAGTGAGACCCAGTACTTC.

The genes are TRBV28 and TRBJ1-5; maybe TRBD1 (6 bases). In germline, CDR1 is MDHEN, CDR2 SYDVKM. The CDR3 consists of 12 residues. Trimming removed 7 bases at V and 7 bases at J, with 11 bases between. CDR3 nucleotide sequence: TGTGCCAGCAAGCTGGGGGGCCAGCCCCAGCATTTT. Translated, it gives CASKLGGQPQHF.

This clonotype was counted only a few times. This chain joins TRBV18 and TRBJ2-2; the D is unclear. Trimming cost V 6 bases and J 1 base, with 15 bases left between them. Looked up from germline, CDR1 is KGHSH and CDR2 is LQKENI. The CDR3 runs 16 residues. CDR3 amino acids: CASSPLDPLNTGELFF. In nucleotides, the CDR3 is TGTGCCAGCTCGCCATTAGACCCGTTGAACACCGGGGAGCTGTTTTTT.

This clonotype was seen a few times. V is TRBV28 and J is TRBJ1-2, with a possible D match to TRBD1 (6 bases). The CDR3 contains 12 residues. Per germline, CDR1 MDHEN and CDR2 SYDVKM. V lost 4 bases to trimming and J lost 8 bases, with 11 bases between them. In DNA form, the CDR3 reads TGTGCCAGCAGTTACCAGGGGTACGGCTACACCTTC. Its protein product is CASSYQGYGYTF.

This clonotype was seen a single time. The V call is TRBV30, the J call TRBJ1-6; D perhaps matches TRBD1 (6 bases). The CDR3 is made up of 13 amino acids. CDR1 and CDR2 from the germline V gene are GTSNPN and SVGIG (reference sequence). Trimming removed 2 bases from V and 7 bases from J, with 9 bases in between. CDR3 DNA sequence: TGTGCCTGGAGTAGGGGGATGAATTCACCCCTCCACTTT. Its protein product is CAWSRGMNSPLHF.

The chain carries TRBV5-6 and TRBJ1-6; TRBD1 aligns across 7 bases. The V and J ends lost 4 bases and 0 bases, in that order; junction bases with no gene match: 4. Germline V gene lookup returns CDR1 SGHDT and CDR2 YYEEEE. This CDR3 is 16 amino acids long. The CDR3 DNA sequence: TGTGCCAGCAGCCTGGACAGGAGCTCCTATAATTCACCCCTCCACTTT. Its protein is CASSLDRSSYNSPLHF.

V usage is TRBV20-1 and J usage is TRBJ1-2; possible D gene TRBD1, 6 bases. Germline V gives CDR1 DFQATT, CDR2 SNEGSKA (reference sequence). The CDR3 contains 14 residues. V lost 6 bases and J lost 4, with 18 bases in between. CDR3 DNA sequence: TGCAGTGCCCCCCGACAGGATACTAGCTATGGCTACACCTTC. It yields the protein CSAPRQDTSYGYTF.

The V gene is TRBV2, the J gene TRBJ2-7; D uncertain. Germline CDR1 reads SNHLY; CDR2 reads FYNNEI. V was pared by 3 bases and J by 1 base, with 10 bases between. This CDR3 spans 14 amino acids. CDR3: CASSESRKSYEQYF. The CDR3 region has the DNA TGTGCCAGCAGTGAGTCCAGGAAGTCCTACGAGCAGTACTTC.

The V call is TRBV30, the J call TRBJ1-5; D is unclear. The germline V gene has CDR1 GTSNPN and CDR2 SVGIG (reference sequence). This CDR3 comprises 14 residues. The V and J ends lost 4 bases and 4 bases respectively, with 14 bases between them. CDR3 sequence (DNA): TGTGCCTGGAATTCTGGCCTCGCAAATCAGCCCCAGCATTTT. Its translation is CAWNSGLANQPQHF.